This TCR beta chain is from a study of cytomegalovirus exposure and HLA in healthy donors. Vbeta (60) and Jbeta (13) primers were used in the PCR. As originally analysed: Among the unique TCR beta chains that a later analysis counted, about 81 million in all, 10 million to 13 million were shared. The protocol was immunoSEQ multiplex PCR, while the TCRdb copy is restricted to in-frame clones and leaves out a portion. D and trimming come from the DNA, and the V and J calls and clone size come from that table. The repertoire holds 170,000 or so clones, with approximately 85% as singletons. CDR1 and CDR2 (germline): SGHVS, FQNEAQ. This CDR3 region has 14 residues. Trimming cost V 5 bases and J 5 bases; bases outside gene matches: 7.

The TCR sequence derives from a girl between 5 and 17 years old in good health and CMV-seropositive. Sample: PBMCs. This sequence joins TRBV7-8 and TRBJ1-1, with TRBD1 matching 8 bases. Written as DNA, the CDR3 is TGTGCCAGCAGCCCCCGGACAGGGCAAACTGAAGCTTTCTTT. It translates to CASSPRTGQTEAFF.